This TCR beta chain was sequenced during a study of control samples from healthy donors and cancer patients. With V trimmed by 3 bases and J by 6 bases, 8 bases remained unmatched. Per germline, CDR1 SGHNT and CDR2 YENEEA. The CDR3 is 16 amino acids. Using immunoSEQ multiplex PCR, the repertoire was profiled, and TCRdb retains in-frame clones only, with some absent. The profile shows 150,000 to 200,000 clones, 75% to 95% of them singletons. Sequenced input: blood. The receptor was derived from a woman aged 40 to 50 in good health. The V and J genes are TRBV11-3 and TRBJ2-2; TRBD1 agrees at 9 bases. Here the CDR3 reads CASSFRGTGSSGELFF. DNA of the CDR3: TGTGCCAGCAGCTTCCGCGGGACAGGGTCGTCCGGGGAGCTGTTTTTT.